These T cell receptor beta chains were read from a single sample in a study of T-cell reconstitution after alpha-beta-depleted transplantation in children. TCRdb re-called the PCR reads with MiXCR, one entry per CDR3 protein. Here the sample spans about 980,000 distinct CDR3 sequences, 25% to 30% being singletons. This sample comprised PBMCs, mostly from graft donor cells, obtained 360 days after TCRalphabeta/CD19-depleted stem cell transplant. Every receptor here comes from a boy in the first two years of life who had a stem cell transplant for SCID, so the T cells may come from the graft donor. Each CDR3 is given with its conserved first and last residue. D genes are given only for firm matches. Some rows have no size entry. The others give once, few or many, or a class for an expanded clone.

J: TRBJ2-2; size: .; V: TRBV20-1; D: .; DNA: TGCAGTGCTAGAGATCCAGCCCCTCGAGGGGAGCTGTTTTTT; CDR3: CSARDPAPRGELFF
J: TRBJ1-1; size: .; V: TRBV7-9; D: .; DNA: TGTGCCAGCAGCTCACGGGCGGTGACAGCGAACACTGAAGCTTTCTTT; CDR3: CASSSRAVTANTEAFF
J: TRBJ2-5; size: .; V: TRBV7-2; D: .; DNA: TGTGCCAGCTCCAAGGGGACTTCTCTAGGGGAGACCCAGTACTTC; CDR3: CASSKGTSLGETQYF
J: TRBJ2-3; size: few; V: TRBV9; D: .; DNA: TGTGCCAGCAGCGCAAACTCGGGACTTCGCACAGATACGCAGTATTTT; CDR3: CASSANSGLRTDTQYF
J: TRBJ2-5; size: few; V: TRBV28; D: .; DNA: TGTGCCAGCAGTCCGCCTGGGGCCGGCGAGACCCAGTACTTC; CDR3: CASSPPGAGETQYF
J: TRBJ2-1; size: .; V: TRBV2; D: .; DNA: TGTGCCAGCAGTGATAGGAGTGACAATGAGCAGTTCTTC; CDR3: CASSDRSDNEQFF
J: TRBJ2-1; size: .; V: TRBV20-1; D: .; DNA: TGCAGTGCTAGAGAACCCGGGACCAATGAGCAGTTCTTC; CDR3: CSAREPGTNEQFF
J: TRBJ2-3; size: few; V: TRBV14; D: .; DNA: TGTGCCAGCAGCCAAGATCTAACAGAGACAGATACGCAGTATTTT; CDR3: CASSQDLTETDTQYF
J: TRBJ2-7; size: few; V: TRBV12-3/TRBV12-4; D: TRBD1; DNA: TGTGCCAGCAGTAGATGGACAGGGGTCGACGAGCAGTACTTC; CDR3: CASSRWTGVDEQYF
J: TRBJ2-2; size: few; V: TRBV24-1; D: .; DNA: TGTGCCACCAAGGCATACACCGGGGAGCTGTTTTTT; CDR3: CATKAYTGELFF
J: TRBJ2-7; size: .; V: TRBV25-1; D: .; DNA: TGTGCCAGCAGTGACTCGGACAGATACCTTTCCTACGAGCAGTACTTC; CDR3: CASSDSDRYLSYEQYF
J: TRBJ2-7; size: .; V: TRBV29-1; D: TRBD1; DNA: TGCAGCGTTGAAGAAGACAGGGGTGTGGGAGAGCAGTACTTC; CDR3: CSVEEDRGVGEQYF
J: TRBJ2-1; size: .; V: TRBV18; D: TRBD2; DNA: TGTGCCAGCTCACCAGCCCCTAGCGGGGTGGGGAATGAGCAGTTCTTC; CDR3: CASSPAPSGVGNEQFF
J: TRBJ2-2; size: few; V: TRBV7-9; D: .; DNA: TGTGCCAGCAGTCCTACGGTCGTGGGCGGGGAGCTGTTTTTT; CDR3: CASSPTVVGGELFF
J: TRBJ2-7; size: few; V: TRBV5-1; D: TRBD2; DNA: TGCGCCAGCAGCCACGGACTAGCGGGGGCGGAGCAGTACTTC; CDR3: CASSHGLAGAEQYF
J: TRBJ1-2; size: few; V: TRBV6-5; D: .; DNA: TGTGCCAGCAGTTACAGGGGGGCGCCGGCTAACTATGGCTACACCTTC; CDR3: CASSYRGAPANYGYTF
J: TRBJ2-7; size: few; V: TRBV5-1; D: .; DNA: TGCGCCAGCAGCTTGGATGGAGGGGTGGAAGAGCAGTACTTC; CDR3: CASSLDGGVEEQYF
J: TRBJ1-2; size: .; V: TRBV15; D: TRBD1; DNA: TGTGCCACCAGCAGATCGACAGGGGGGAACTATGGCTACACCTTC; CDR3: CATSRSTGGNYGYTF
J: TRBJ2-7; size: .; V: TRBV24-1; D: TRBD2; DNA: TGTGCCACCAGTGATTTGCGTTGGGCTTGGGGGGGAGGCTACGAGCAGTACTTC; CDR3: CATSDLRWAWGGGYEQYF
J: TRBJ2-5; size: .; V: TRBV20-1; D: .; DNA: TGCAGTGCTAAGCGACGCCAAGAGACCCAGTACTTC; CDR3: CSAKRRQETQYF
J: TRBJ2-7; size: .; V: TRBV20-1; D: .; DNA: TGCAGTGCTAGCCCGGCCCCAAGGGGGTACGAGCAGTACTTC; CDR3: CSASPAPRGYEQYF
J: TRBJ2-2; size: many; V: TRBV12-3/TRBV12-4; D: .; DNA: TGTGCCAGCAGTTCCTCCCTAGGGGGGTCGGGAACCGGGGAGCTGTTTTTT; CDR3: CASSSSLGGSGTGELFF
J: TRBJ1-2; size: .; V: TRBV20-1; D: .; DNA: TGCAGTGCTGGGGGCGTGGAGTCTAACTATGGCTACACCTTC; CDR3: CSAGGVESNYGYTF
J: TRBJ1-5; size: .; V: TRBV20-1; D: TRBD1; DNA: TGCAGTGGCGCGGGGACAGGGGGAAATCAGCCCCAGCATTTT; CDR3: CSGAGTGGNQPQHF
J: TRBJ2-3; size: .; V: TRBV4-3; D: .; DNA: TGCGCCAGCAGCCAAGAGGACAGCCTCACAGATACGCAGTATTTT; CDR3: CASSQEDSLTDTQYF
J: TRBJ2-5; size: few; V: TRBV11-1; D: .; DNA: TGTGCCAGCAGTTTTCCCCCTCCGGGGGCGGAAGACCCCAGGGCTTGGGAGACCCGGTACTTC; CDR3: CASSFPPPGAEDPRAWETRYF
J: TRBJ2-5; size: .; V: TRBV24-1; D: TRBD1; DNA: TGTGCCACCAGTGATCACAGGACAGGGGGCGCGGAGACCCAGTACTTC; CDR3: CATSDHRTGGAETQYF
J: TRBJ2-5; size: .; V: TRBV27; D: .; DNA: TGTGCCAGCAGCGCCGGAACAGGGCCGACCCAGTACTTC; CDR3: CASSAGTGPTQYF
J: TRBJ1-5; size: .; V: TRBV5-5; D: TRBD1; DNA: TGTGCCAGCAGCTTGTCGGGCCGGGACAGGGGTCAGCCCCAGCATTTT; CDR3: CASSLSGRDRGQPQHF
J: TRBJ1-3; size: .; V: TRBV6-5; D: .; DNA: TGTGCCAGCAGTTACGACGGAAACTCTGGAAACACCATATATTTT; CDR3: CASSYDGNSGNTIYF
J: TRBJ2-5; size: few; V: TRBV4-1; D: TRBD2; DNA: TGCGCCAGCAGCCAACTAGCGGGGCAAGAGACCCAGTACTTC; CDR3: CASSQLAGQETQYF
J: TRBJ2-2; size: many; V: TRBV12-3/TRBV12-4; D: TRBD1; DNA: TGTGCCAGCAGTGACACAGGGGGCACCGGGGAGCTGTTTTTT; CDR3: CASSDTGGTGELFF
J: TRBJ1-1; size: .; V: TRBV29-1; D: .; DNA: TGCAGCGTTGGACAGGCGAACACTGAAGCTTTCTTT; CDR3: CSVGQANTEAFF
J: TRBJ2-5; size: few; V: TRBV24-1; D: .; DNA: TGTGCCACCAGTGACCCCTCTAGCGCCCAAGAGACCCAGTACTTC; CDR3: CATSDPSSAQETQYF
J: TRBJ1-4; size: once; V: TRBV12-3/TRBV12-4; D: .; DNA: TGTGCCAGCACCCCGAGCGGGGGCTGGGCAGCAAAACTGTTTTTT; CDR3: CASTPSGGWAAKLFF
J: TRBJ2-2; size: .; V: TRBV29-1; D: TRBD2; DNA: TGCAGCGTTGCCTGGCGGGGGGGCGACACCGGGGAGCTGTTTTTT; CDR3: CSVAWRGGDTGELFF
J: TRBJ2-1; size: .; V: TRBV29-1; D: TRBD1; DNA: TGCAGCGTAACAACAGGGGAAGGGCACAATGAGCAGTTCTTC; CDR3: CSVTTGEGHNEQFF
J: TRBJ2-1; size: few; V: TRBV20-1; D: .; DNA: TGCAGTGCTAGAGCCGGGACCGTCGGAAACTACAATGAGCAGTTCTTC; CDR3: CSARAGTVGNYNEQFF
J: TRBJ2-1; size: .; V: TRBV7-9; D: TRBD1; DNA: TGTGCCAGCAGCTCCGGGCGGGACAGGGATGAGCAGTTCTTC; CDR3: CASSSGRDRDEQFF
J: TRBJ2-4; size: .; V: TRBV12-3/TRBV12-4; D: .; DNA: TGTGCCAGCAGAAAAGGACAGCCAAAAAACATTCAGTACTTC; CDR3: CASRKGQPKNIQYF
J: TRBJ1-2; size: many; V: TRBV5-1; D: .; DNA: TGCGCCAGCAGCCTAGGACAGTCCTATGGCTACACCTTC; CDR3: CASSLGQSYGYTF